Below are 22 T cell receptor beta chains sequenced from a single sample in a study of blood T cell repertoires in COVID-19. Clones were read by immunoSEQ multiplex PCR, and TCRdb kept only the in-frame ones, dropping some. This sample carries approximately 230,000 clones, nearly 90% of them seen once, and the ten largest clones take roughly 3.1%. The specimen sequenced was peripheral blood. Every receptor here comes from a man between 18 and 29 years old with active or convalescent COVID-19.

The chain combines TRBV24-1 with TRBJ1-3, with a weak D call TRBD1 (5 bases). V lost 11 bases and J 6 bases, leaving 13 bases between the germline ends. Germline assignment: CDR1 KGHDR and CDR2 SFDVKD. This CDR3 spans 12 amino acids. In DNA form, the CDR3 reads TGTGCCAGACTGAAAGGGGAAAACACCATATATTTT. Translation: CARLKGENTIYF.

A single count supports this clone. The chain recombines TRBV9 with TRBJ2-6, with TRBD1 as a possible D gene (6 bases). This CDR3 is 17 amino acids long. Germline V gene lookup returns CDR1 SGDLS and CDR2 YYNGEE. The V end lost 2 bases, the J end lost 2 bases, and 14 bases lay between the germline ends. CDR3 nucleotide sequence: TGTGCCAGCAGCGTCGGAATAGGGGGAACTGGGGCCAACGTCCTGACTTTC. It specifies CASSVGIGGTGANVLTF.

The table lists this clone with a count of one. The rearrangement links TRBV6-5 to TRBJ1-5; D gene ambiguous. Between the trimmed V and J ends, which lost 6 bases and 5 bases, there was a span of 11 bases. Germline assignment: CDR1 MNHEY and CDR2 SVGAGI. The CDR3 loop spans 13 amino acids. In DNA form, the CDR3 reads TGTGCCAGCAGGAACAGCCGTTATCAGCCCCAGCATTTT. The encoded protein is CASRNSRYQPQHF.

This chain links TRBV7-6 with TRBJ1-1, with D perhaps matching TRBD1 (5 bases). The germline V gene has CDR1 SGHVS and CDR2 FNYEAQ. This CDR3 has 17 residues. V lost 2 bases and J lost 0, with 16 bases in between. CDR3 sequence (DNA): TGTGCCAGCAGCTTAAGTACAGGTTCAACGGTGAACACTGAAGCTTTCTTT. Translating gives CASSLSTGSTVNTEAFF. Full variable domain (rest looked up from reference TRBV7-6 and TRBJ1-1): GAGVSQSPRYKVTKRGQDVALRCDPISGHVSLYWYRQALGQGPEFLTYFNYEAQQDKSGLPNDRFSAERPEGSISTLTIQRTEQRDSAMYRCASSLSTGSTVNTEAFFGQGTRLTVV.

The J gene is TRBJ2-3, the V gene TRBV6-5; possibly TRBD2 for D (6 bases). The CDR3 is 14 amino acids. Trimming took 7 bases from V and 1 from J, leaving 12 bases between them. CDR1 is MNHEY, CDR2 SVGAGI, per germline. The CDR3 nucleotides read TGTGCCAGCAAGAAGATAGCGGGCACAGATACGCAGTATTTT. This translates into CASKKIAGTDTQYF.

The J gene is TRBJ1-1, the V gene TRBV4-3; 9 nucleotides agree with TRBD1. The CDR3 has 15 amino acids. Germline loops: CDR1 LGHNA, CDR2 YSLEER. V lost 3 bases and J lost 6; bases outside the gene matches: 8. The CDR3 DNA reads TGCGCCAGCAGCCAGACCGGGACAGGGCTCTCTGAAGCTTTCTTT. Translation: CASSQTGTGLSEAFF.

This chain links TRBV6-6 with TRBJ1-1; no clear D gene. Trimming left V 2 bases short and J 7 bases short, with 8 bases between. Germline V gene data show CDR1 as MNHNY and CDR2 as SVGAGI (reference sequence). This CDR3 is built from 12 residues. The CDR3 bases are TGTGCCAGCAGTTACGGGCAGCTTGAAGCTTTCTTT. Its translation: CASSYGQLEAFF.

J is TRBJ1-2 and V is TRBV28, with 7 bases fitting TRBD1. The CDR3 sequence is 16 residues long. Germline V CDR1 and CDR2: MDHEN, SYDVKM. V gave up 5 bases and J gave up 8 bases; unmatched junction bases: 17. CDR3 protein: CASSLQTGQAGYGYTF. The CDR3 DNA is TGTGCCAGCAGTCTCCAAACCGGACAGGCGGGGTACGGCTACACCTTC.

The V call is TRBV7-2, the J call TRBJ2-7; 13 bases line up with TRBD2. Germline V gives CDR1 SGHTA, CDR2 FQGNSA. The CDR3 has 18 residues. The junction had 8 bases not matched to a gene; V was cut back by 1 base and J by 2 bases. The CDR3 DNA sequence: TGTGCCAGCAGCTTAGTAGGGACTAGCGGGGTCCCCCCCTACGAGCAGTACTTC. This translates into CASSLVGTSGVPPYEQYF.

Only a few counts were recorded for this clone. The genes are TRBV11-2 and TRBJ1-6, with D uncertain. Germline-derived CDR1 and CDR2 are SGHAT and FQNNGV. V lost 2 bases and J 8 bases, leaving 4 bases between the germline ends. CDR3 length: 12 amino acids. CDR3 loop: CASSLRDSPLHF. The CDR3 nucleotides read TGTGCCAGCAGCTTACGGGATTCACCCCTCCACTTT.

The chain uses TRBV4-3 and TRBJ2-2, with D possibly matching TRBD2 (6 bases). The CDR3 runs 16 residues. Trimming shortened V by 0 bases and J by 6 bases, and 14 bases separated the two germline ends. The germline V gene has CDR1 LGHNA and CDR2 YSLEER. The DNA for the CDR3 is TGCGCCAGCAGCCAAGATTCGGCGGGGTCGGCCGGGGAGCTGTTTTTT. Protein sequence: CASSQDSAGSAGELFF.

The chain recombines TRBV28 with TRBJ1-5; 8 nucleotides agree with TRBD1. Germline trimming cut 6 bases from V and 2 bases from J; bases unmatched to any gene: 9. Germline V CDR1 and CDR2: MDHEN, SYDVKM. The CDR3 is made up of 16 amino acids. The CDR3 here is CASSVTGGMGNQPQHF. In nucleotides, the CDR3 is TGTGCCAGCAGCGTTACAGGGGGAATGGGCAATCAGCCCCAGCATTTT.

J is TRBJ1-2 and V is TRBV9; 8 nucleotides line up with TRBD1. The V segment lost 3 bases and the J segment 9 bases; nucleotides outside the gene matches: 13. This CDR3 has 15 residues. From germline, CDR1 is SGDLS and CDR2 YYNGEE. The CDR3 sequence is CASSAEAGGALSYTF. The CDR3, as DNA: TGTGCCAGCAGCGCCGAAGCAGGGGGCGCTTTGAGCTACACCTTC.

The chain has TRBV2 and TRBJ2-7; TRBD1 agrees at 7 bases. This CDR3 region has 11 residues. The junction had 0 bases not matched to a gene; V was cut back by 7 bases and J by 3 bases. Germline V CDR1 and CDR2: SNHLY, FYNNEI. The CDR3 reads CASTGGYEQYF. The CDR3 DNA reads as TGTGCCAGCACAGGGGGCTACGAGCAGTACTTC.

The rearrangement links TRBV7-2 to TRBJ2-5; possible D gene TRBD2, 7 bases. Germline assignment: CDR1 SGHTA and CDR2 FQGNSA. The CDR3 covers 16 residues. Trimming removed 6 bases from V and 0 bases from J, with 17 bases in between. CDR3 bases: TGTGCCAGCAGTAAGGGGAGGGGGGCGTACCAAGAGACCCAGTACTTC. Its translation: CASSKGRGAYQETQYF.

This sequence joins TRBV4-3 and TRBJ1-2; D ambiguous. V was clipped by 0 bases and J by 5 bases, with 16 bases between them. Germline V gene data show CDR1 as LGHNA and CDR2 as YSLEER. The CDR3 spans 16 residues. This CDR3 is CASSQDSGGLLYGYTF. CDR3 nucleotides: TGCGCCAGCAGCCAAGATTCAGGAGGCCTTTTATATGGCTACACCTTC.

The chain joins TRBV7-9 to TRBJ2-7; the match to TRBD2 covers 7 bases. V shed 4 bases, J shed 5 bases, and the junction held 8 bases outside the gene matches. Germline CDR1 and CDR2: SEHNR and FQNEAQ (reference sequence). CDR3 length equals 14 residues. In nucleotides, the CDR3 is TGTGCCAGCAGCTCCAGGGAGGGCCCCCACGAGCAGTACTTC. Amino acid sequence: CASSSREGPHEQYF.

This clone was seen a single time. The genes are TRBV7-2 and TRBJ2-1, with TRBD2 matching 9 bases. The CDR3 length is 17 residues. Trimming cost V 5 bases and J 0 bases; bases outside gene matches: 8. Germline V gene sequence: CDR1 SGHTA, CDR2 FQGNSA. CDR3 residues: CASSRRLADSSYNEQFF. CDR3 DNA sequence: TGTGCCAGCAGCCGGCGACTAGCGGACAGCTCCTACAATGAGCAGTTCTTC.

The J gene is TRBJ1-1, the V gene TRBV7-9; D not resolved. CDR1 SEHNR and CDR2 FQNEAQ come from the germline V gene (reference sequence). Trimming removed 7 bases from V and 8 bases from J, with 17 bases in between. The length of the CDR3 is 13 residues. CDR3: CASTPGVVDEAFF. DNA of the CDR3: TGTGCCAGCACCCCCGGGGTCGTAGACGAAGCTTTCTTT.

The CDR3 DNA sequence: TGTGCCAGCAGCTGGGTAGCGGGAGTTGAGCAGTTCTTC. The encoded protein is CASSWVAGVEQFF. This chain uses TRBV5-5 with TRBJ2-1, with 9 bases identical to TRBD2. CDR1 is SGHKS and CDR2 is YYEKEE in the germline V gene (reference sequence). CDR3 size: 13 residues. V lost 3 bases to trimming and J lost 9 bases; unmatched junction nucleotides: 4.

The chain links TRBV4-1 to TRBJ2-7, with a weak D call TRBD2 (5 bases). V was clipped by 3 bases and J by 7 bases, with 10 bases between them. Germline V lookup: CDR1 MGHRA, CDR2 YSYEKL. The CDR3 covers 12 residues. CDR3 in amino acids: CASSHRSGEQYF. CDR3 DNA sequence: TGCGCCAGCAGCCACCGGAGCGGAGAGCAGTACTTC.

This clone occurred once. This sequence joins TRBV2 and TRBJ1-4; no reliable D call. CDR1 is SNHLY and CDR2 is FYNNEI in the germline V gene. V lost 6 bases and J lost 10, with 15 bases in between. This CDR3 region has 13 residues. CDR3: CASSQNRNGKLFF. The CDR3 coding sequence is TGTGCCAGCAGCCAAAATAGAAACGGAAAACTGTTTTTT.